Detailed here is one T cell receptor beta chain. This sample is drawn from a study of radiation and T cells in renal cell carcinoma. The data were produced by immunoSEQ multiplex PCR, yet TCRdb's version contains in-frame clones alone and is incomplete. The sample has roughly 170,000 clones; 88% are singletons. Indicated time point: blood 4 weeks post-SBRT, at nephrectomy. Treatment meaning: 15 Gy SBRT to primary tumor, nephrectomy 4 weeks later. Nephrectomy followed 15 Gy stereotactic body radiation by 4 weeks. Serial blood draws occurred at baseline and 2 and 4 weeks post-SBRT. This renal cell carcinoma was of the clear cell type. Germline CDR1 is KGHSH and CDR2 is LQKENI. V lost 0 bases to trimming and J lost 5 bases; unmatched junction nucleotides: 4. The CDR3 is made up of 14 amino acids.

The input for sequencing was blood, taken from a patient whose treatment included radiotherapy and nephrectomy. This sequence was found in a woman aged 45 to 65 with renal cell carcinoma. The chain recombines TRBV18 with TRBJ2-7, with TRBD1 identical over 7 bases. The CDR3 reads CASSPPPGGNEQYF. The CDR3, as DNA: TGTGCCAGCTCACCACCCCCAGGGGGAAACGAGCAGTACTTC. Variable domain in full (rest from reference TRBV18 and TRBJ2-7): NAGVMQNPRHLVRRRGQEARLRCSPMKGHSHVYWYRQLPEEGLKFMVYLQKENIIDESGMPKERFSAEFPKEGPSILRIQQVVRGDSAAYFCASSPPPGGNEQYFGPGTRLTVT.